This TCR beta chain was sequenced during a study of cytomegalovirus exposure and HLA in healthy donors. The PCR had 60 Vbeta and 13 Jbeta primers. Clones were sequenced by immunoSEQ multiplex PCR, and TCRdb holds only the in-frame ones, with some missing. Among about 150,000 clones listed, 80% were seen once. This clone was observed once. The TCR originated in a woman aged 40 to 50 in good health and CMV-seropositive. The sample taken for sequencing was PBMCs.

For the CDR3, the DNA is TGTGCCAGCAGCTCAGACCGGGACAGCCAGTTCTTC. Protein product: CASSSDRDSQFF. The chain has TRBV7-8 and TRBJ2-1; TRBD1 aligns across 7 bases. Per the germline V gene, CDR1 is SGHVS and CDR2 is FQNEAQ. The CDR3 is 12 residues long. J was trimmed by 13 bases and V by 4 bases; bases with no gene match: 7.